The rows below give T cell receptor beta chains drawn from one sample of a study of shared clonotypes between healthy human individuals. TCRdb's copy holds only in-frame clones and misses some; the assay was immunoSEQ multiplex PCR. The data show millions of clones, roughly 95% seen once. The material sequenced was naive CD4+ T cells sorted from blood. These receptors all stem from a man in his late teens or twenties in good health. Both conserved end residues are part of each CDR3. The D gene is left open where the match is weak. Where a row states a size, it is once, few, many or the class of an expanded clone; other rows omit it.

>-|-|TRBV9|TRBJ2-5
TGTGCCAGCAGCGTAGTGGGGTCAGCGGCCCAAGAGACCCAGTACTTC
CASSVVGSAAQETQYF
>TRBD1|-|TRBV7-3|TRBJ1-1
TGTGCCAGCAGCACACAGGGGGGAATGAACACTGAAGCTTTCTTT
CASSTQGGMNTEAFF
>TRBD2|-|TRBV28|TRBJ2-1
TGTGCCAGCAGTCCTAGCGGGTATACCTACAATGAGCAGTTCTTC
CASSPSGYTYNEQFF
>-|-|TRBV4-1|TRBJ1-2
TGCGCCAGCAGCCAAGCCAACTATGGCTACACCTTC
CASSQANYGYTF
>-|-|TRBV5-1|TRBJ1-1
TGCGCCAGCAGCTTGGGGCAGGGTCGGACTGAAGCTTTCTTT
CASSLGQGRTEAFF
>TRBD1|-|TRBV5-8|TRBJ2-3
TGTGCCAGCAGCTCAAACAGGGGGCGCAGCACAGATACGCAGTATTTT
CASSSNRGRSTDTQYF
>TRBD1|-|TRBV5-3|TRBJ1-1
TGTGCCAGAAGCTTGTCTTCAGGACAGGTCGACACTGAAGCTTTCTTT
CARSLSSGQVDTEAFF
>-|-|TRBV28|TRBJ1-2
TGTGCCAGCAGTTTAACACGCGACTATGGCTACACCTTC
CASSLTRDYGYTF
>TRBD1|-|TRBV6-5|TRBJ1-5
TGTGCCAGCAGTTCCGGGACAGGACTTAATCAGCCCCAGCATTTT
CASSSGTGLNQPQHF
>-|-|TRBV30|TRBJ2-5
TGTGCCTGGAGTGCCTCTGCGGGGCGTAGGGAGACCCAGTACTTC
CAWSASAGRRETQYF
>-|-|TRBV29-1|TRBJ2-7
TGCAGCGTTGTTTGGGCGAAATCCTACGAGCAGTACTTC
CSVVWAKSYEQYF
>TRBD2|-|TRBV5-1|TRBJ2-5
TGCGCCAGCAGCTGGGGACTAGCGGGGGCCTTGTGGCAAGAGACCCAGTACTTC
CASSWGLAGALWQETQYF
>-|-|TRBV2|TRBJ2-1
TGTGCCAGCAGGGAATACAATGAGCAGTTCTTC
CASREYNEQFF
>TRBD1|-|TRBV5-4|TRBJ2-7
TGTGCCAGCAGCTCGGAACGAACGGGACAGAGCTCCTACGAGCAGTACTTC
CASSSERTGQSSYEQYF
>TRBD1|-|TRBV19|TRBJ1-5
TGTGCCAGCGGGGACAGCTCCTTTTACGAGATTCAGCCCCAGCATTTT
CASGDSSFYEIQPQHF
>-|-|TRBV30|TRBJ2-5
TGTGCCTGGAGGGGGTGGCGAGATCAAGAGACCCAGTACTTC
CAWRGWRDQETQYF
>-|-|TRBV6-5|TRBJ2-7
TGTGCCAGCTCGCAGCGCGGGGTCCAAGCGCGCGAGCAGTACTTC
CASSQRGVQAREQYF
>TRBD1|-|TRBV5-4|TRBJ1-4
TGTGCCAGCAGCTTACAGGGGACTAATGAAAAACTGTTTTTT
CASSLQGTNEKLFF
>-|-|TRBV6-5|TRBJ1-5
TGTGCCAGCAGGATCCGGGCCTTCCCTCCCCAGCCCCAGCATTTT
CASRIRAFPPQPQHF
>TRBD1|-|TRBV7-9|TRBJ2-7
TGTGCCAGCAGCTTAGGGACAGGGACCTACGAGCAGTACTTC
CASSLGTGTYEQYF
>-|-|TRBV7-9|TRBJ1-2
TGTGCCAGCAGCTCTCCCCGGACAGCAGATAACTATGGCTACACCTTC
CASSSPRTADNYGYTF
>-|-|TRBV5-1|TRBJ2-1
TGCGCCAGCAGCTTCGGGGACCTTTACAATGAGCAGTTCTTC
CASSFGDLYNEQFF
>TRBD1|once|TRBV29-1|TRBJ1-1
TGCAGCGCAAAATCAGGGGGTAATACTGAAGCTTTCTTT
CSAKSGGNTEAFF
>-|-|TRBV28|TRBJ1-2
TGTGCCAGCAGTCTATCAGGGTATGGCTACACCTTC
CASSLSGYGYTF
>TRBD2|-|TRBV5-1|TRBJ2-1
TGCGCCAGCAGCTTGGTGGCGGGAGGGTCCTACAATGAGCAGTTCTTC
CASSLVAGGSYNEQFF
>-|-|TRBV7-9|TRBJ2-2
TGTGCCAGCAGCCGTGGAGGGAACACCGGGGAGCTGTTTTTT
CASSRGGNTGELFF
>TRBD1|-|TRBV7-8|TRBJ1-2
TGTGCCAGCAGCTGGGACAGGCTTAACTATGGCTACACCTTC
CASSWDRLNYGYTF
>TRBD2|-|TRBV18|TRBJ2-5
TGTGCCAGCTCGCTCGGGGAGGGGGAGACCCAGTACTTC
CASSLGEGETQYF
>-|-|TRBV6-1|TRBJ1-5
TGTGCCAGCACCGCCGGAAATCAGCCCCAGCATTTT
CASTAGNQPQHF
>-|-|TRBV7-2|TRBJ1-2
TGTGCCAGCAGCTTAATGGGGGGCGGCTATGGCTACACCTTC
CASSLMGGGYGYTF
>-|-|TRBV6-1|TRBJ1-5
TGTGCCAGCAGTTGGACGGGGAGCAATCAGCCCCAGCATTTT
CASSWTGSNQPQHF
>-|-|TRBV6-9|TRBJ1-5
TGTGCCAGCAAGGCAGGGGTTAATCAGCCCCAGCATTTT
CASKAGVNQPQHF
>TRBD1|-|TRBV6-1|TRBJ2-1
TGTGCCAGCAGTCGGGACAGTTCCTACAATGAGCAGTTCTTC
CASSRDSSYNEQFF
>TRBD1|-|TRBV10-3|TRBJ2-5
TGTGCCATCAAGGGGGCACTTTTAGAGACCCAGTACTTC
CAIKGALLETQYF
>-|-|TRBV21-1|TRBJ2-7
TGTGCCAGCAGCAAAGGGGGCTCCTACGAGCAGTACTTC
CASSKGGSYEQYF
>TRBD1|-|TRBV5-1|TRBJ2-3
TGCGCCAGCAGCTTGGGCGGACAGGGTGATACGCAGTATTTT
CASSLGGQGDTQYF
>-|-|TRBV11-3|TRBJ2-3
TGTGCCAGCAGTCAACAGGGCAGCACAGATACGCAGTATTTT
CASSQQGSTDTQYF
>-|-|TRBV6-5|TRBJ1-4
TGTGCCAGCAGTTCCCCGACAGCGGCTAATGAAAAACTGTTTTTT
CASSSPTAANEKLFF
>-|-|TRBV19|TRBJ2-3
TGTGCCAGTAGTTCGGGGACTCCGCCAGATACGCAGTATTTT
CASSSGTPPDTQYF
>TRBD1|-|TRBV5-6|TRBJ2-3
TGTGCCAGCAGCTTACGACAGGGCTTTACAGATACGCAGTATTTT
CASSLRQGFTDTQYF
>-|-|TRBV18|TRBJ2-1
TGTGCCAGCTCACCCCTAATCGTTGGGAATGAGCAGTTCTTC
CASSPLIVGNEQFF
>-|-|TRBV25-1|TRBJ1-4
TGTGCCAGCAGTGCAGGGGTTACTAATGAAAAACTGTTTTTT
CASSAGVTNEKLFF
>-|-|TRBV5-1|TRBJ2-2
TGCGCCAGCAGCTTGGTACTAGGCACCGGGGAGCTGTTTTTT
CASSLVLGTGELFF
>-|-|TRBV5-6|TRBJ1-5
TGTGCCAGCAGCTTGAGGACCAATCCCCCCAACCCCCAGCATTTT
CASSLRTNPPNPQHF